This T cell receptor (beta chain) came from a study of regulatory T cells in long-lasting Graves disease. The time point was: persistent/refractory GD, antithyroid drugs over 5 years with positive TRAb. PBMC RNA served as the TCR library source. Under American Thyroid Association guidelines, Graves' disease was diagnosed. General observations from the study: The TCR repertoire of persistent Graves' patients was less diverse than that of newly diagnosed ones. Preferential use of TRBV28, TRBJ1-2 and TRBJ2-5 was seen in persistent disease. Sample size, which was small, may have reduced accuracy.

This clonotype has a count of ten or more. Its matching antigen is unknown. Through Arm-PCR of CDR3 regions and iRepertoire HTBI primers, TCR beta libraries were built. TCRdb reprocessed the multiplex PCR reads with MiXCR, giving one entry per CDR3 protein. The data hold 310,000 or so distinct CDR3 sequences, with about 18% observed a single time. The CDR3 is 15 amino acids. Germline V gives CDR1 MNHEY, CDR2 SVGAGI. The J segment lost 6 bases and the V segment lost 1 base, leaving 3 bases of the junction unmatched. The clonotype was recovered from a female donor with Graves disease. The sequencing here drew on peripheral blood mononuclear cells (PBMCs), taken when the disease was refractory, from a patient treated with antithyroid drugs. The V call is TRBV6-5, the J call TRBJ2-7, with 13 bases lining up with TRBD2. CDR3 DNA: TGTGCCAGCAGTTACTGGGGACTAGCGGGATTCGAGCAGTACTTC. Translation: CASSYWGLAGFEQYF.